A selection of T cell receptor beta chains follows, all from one sample in a study of identical twins. TCRdb used MiXCR to reprocess the 5' RACE reads, holding one entry per CDR3 protein. Of 200,000 to 300,000 distinct CDR3 sequences in the sample, roughly a tenth were seen once. Sequenced sample: memory T cells sorted from blood. Source of these receptors: a man aged 45 to 65 in good health. Both conserved end residues are part of each CDR3. The D gene is left open where the match is weak. Clone size appears in some rows only: once, few, many, or a class for an expanded clone.

D gene	clone size	V gene	J gene	CDR3 DNA	CDR3 protein
.	many	TRBV12-3/TRBV12-4	TRBJ1-1	TGTGCCAGCAGTTTAGCGCCCGTCCAGAACACTGAAGCTTTCTTT	CASSLAPVQNTEAFF
.	.	TRBV11-1	TRBJ2-1	TGTGCCAGCAGCCCTAATGGTGTAGAGCAGTTCTTC	CASSPNGVEQFF
TRBD1	few	TRBV7-6	TRBJ2-7	TGTGCCAGCAGCTTAGACCCAGGGGGCGTTTACGAGCAGTACTTC	CASSLDPGGVYEQYF
.	.	TRBV29-1	TRBJ2-1	TGCAGCGTTCACGGGGATGAGCAGTTCTTC	CSVHGDEQFF
.	many	TRBV4-2	TRBJ2-1	TGTGCCAGCAGCCAAGACTCCGATATCTTCCAACTCTCCTACAATGAGCAGTTCTTC	CASSQDSDIFQLSYNEQFF
TRBD2	many	TRBV20-1	TRBJ2-3	TGCAGTGCCAATCCCCTTACGGGGGGGGGCCTAATAGATACGCAGTATTTT	CSANPLTGGGLIDTQYF
.	once	TRBV3-1	TRBJ2-3	TGTGCCAGCAGCGGCGGACGGTTGGGGCAGTATTTT	CASSGGRLGQYF
TRBD1	.	TRBV15	TRBJ1-3	TGTGCCACCAGCAGAGGGGACAGGGCGAGAAACACCATATATTTT	CATSRGDRARNTIYF
TRBD1	many	TRBV7-9	TRBJ2-5	TGTGCCAGCAGCCCACAGGGGCTTGAGACCCAGTACTTC	CASSPQGLETQYF
TRBD1	many	TRBV7-9	TRBJ2-5	TGTGCCAGCAGCTTAGCCGGGACAGGGCAAGAGACCCAGTACTTC	CASSLAGTGQETQYF
.	many	TRBV5-1	TRBJ2-3	TGCGCCAGCAGCTTGGGGGGGGGGCCCGCAGATACGCAGTATTTT	CASSLGGGPADTQYF
.	.	TRBV6-1	TRBJ1-5	TGTGCCAGCAGTGAACGGGGAGGAAGGAGCAATCAGCCCCAGCATTTT	CASSERGGRSNQPQHF
.	many	TRBV15	TRBJ2-7	TGTGCCACCAGCAGAGCGCGGGGTCTGGTGGAGCAGTACTTC	CATSRARGLVEQYF
.	few	TRBV5-1	TRBJ1-4	TGCGCCAGCAGCTTGGAAGGGCAGGGTAATGAAAAACTGTTTTTT	CASSLEGQGNEKLFF
TRBD2	few	TRBV20-1	TRBJ2-3	TGCAGTGCTGTGGGACTAGCGGGAGTTGTGGATACGCAGTATTTT	CSAVGLAGVVDTQYF
.	.	TRBV6-2/TRBV6-3	TRBJ2-5	TGTGCCAGCAGTTACTTCCGGGGCGCCGAGACCCAGTACTTC	CASSYFRGAETQYF
.	many	TRBV7-2	TRBJ2-5	.	CASSFGNGGETQYF
TRBD1	many	TRBV5-1	TRBJ1-5	TGCGCCAGCAGCTTGACCTTTGCAGGGGGCGGTCAGCCCCAGCATTTT	CASSLTFAGGGQPQHF
TRBD2	few	TRBV13	TRBJ2-1	TGTGCCAGCAACTCTAAGGGAGGGGCGCACTCCTACAATGAGCAGTTCTTC	CASNSKGGAHSYNEQFF
.	few	TRBV6-2/TRBV6-3	TRBJ2-7	TGTGCCAGCAGTTCCGGCAGAACCTACGAGCAGTACTTC	CASSSGRTYEQYF
TRBD2	.	TRBV15	TRBJ2-5	TGTGCCACCAGCAGCGGGCGGGGACTAGGGCAAGAGACCCAGTACTTC	CATSSGRGLGQETQYF
.	many	TRBV4-1	TRBJ1-2	TGCGCCAGCAGCCTACTCGGATCTGCGCCCTATGGCTACACCTTC	CASSLLGSAPYGYTF
.	.	TRBV20-1	TRBJ2-5	TGCAGTGCTAGAGATCGGGGCAGGGTACCAGAGACCCAGTACTTC	CSARDRGRVPETQYF
.	many	TRBV2	TRBJ1-1	TGTGCCAGCAGTGAAGCGCGCACAGCGAACACTGAAGCTTTCTTT	CASSEARTANTEAFF
TRBD1	.	TRBV11-2	TRBJ2-7	TGTGCCAGCAGCTTCCCGGGACAGGGGGCCACCTACGAGCAGTACTTC	CASSFPGQGATYEQYF
.	.	TRBV12-3/TRBV12-4	TRBJ1-1	TGTGCCAGCAGTTACAGGGCGAACACTGAAGCTTTCTTT	CASSYRANTEAFF
.	few	TRBV29-1	TRBJ2-1	TGCAGCGGAATCTCCTACAATGAGCAGTTCTTC	CSGISYNEQFF
.	few	TRBV27	TRBJ1-2	TGTGCCAGCAGTTTCCGACGAGGCGGCAGTGGCTACACCTTC	CASSFRRGGSGYTF
.	few	TRBV4-3	TRBJ1-2	TGCGCCAGCAGCCATGGTCACAGGTCGGGTGGCTACACCTTC	CASSHGHRSGGYTF
.	many	TRBV18	TRBJ2-3	TGTGCCAGCTCACCAACGACAGATACGCAGTATTTT	CASSPTTDTQYF
TRBD1	many	TRBV6-2/TRBV6-3	TRBJ1-1	TGTGCCAGCAGTGATCGCCGGGACAGAGAAGAAGCTTTCTTT	CASSDRRDREEAFF
TRBD2	.	TRBV7-9	TRBJ2-1	TGTGCCAGCAGCTTAGATGGGACTAGCAGGAGTAAGTTCTTC	CASSLDGTSRSKFF
.	.	TRBV28	TRBJ1-1	TGTGCCAGCAGTTTAGACAGTCTTACCGAAGCTTTCTTT	CASSLDSLTEAFF
.	.	TRBV12-3/TRBV12-4	TRBJ2-1	TGTGCCAGCAGATGGGGGGCTTTCTCCTACAATGAGCAGATCTTC	CASRWGAFSYNEQIF
.	once	TRBV20-1	TRBJ2-5	TGCAGTGCCTGGCCCCCTCAGAGGGAGACCCAGTACTTC	CSAWPPQRETQYF
.	.	TRBV6-2/TRBV6-3	TRBJ1-5	TGTGCCAGCAGTCTACTCGCGATAGCCCAGCATTTT	CASSLLAIAQHF
TRBD2	many	TRBV6-5	TRBJ2-1	TGTGCCAGCAGTTTTTCGGCTAGCGGGAGGGCCGTTGAGCAGTTCTTC	CASSFSASGRAVEQFF
TRBD2	.	TRBV7-9	TRBJ2-5	TGTGCCAGCACCCAGCGGGGCGGGGAAGAGACCCAGTACTTC	CASTQRGGEETQYF
.	many	TRBV20-1	TRBJ1-5	TGCAGTGCTACTGACGGGAGGAATCAGCCCCAGCATTTT	CSATDGRNQPQHF
.	.	TRBV28	TRBJ1-1	TGTGCCAGCAGTTTGGTTTTCCAAGGGACTGAAGCTTTCTTT	CASSLVFQGTEAFF
.	few	TRBV2	TRBJ2-2	TGTGCCAGCAAGGAGGCCTCGAACACCGGGGAGCTGTTTTTT	CASKEASNTGELFF
.	once	TRBV20-1	TRBJ1-1	TGCAGTGCCCCCGGGCGGGGCACTGAAGCTTTCTTT	CSAPGRGTEAFF
.	many	TRBV20-1	TRBJ1-1	TGCAGTGCTAGTAGGACGAACACTGAAGCTTTCTTT	CSASRTNTEAFF
.	many	TRBV27	TRBJ2-1	TGTGCCAGCAGTCCGGGACTGGTTTCCTACAATGAGCAGTTCTTC	CASSPGLVSYNEQFF
.	.	TRBV21-1	TRBJ2-3	TGTGCCAGCAACCCTTCCAAGACCGGGGCGTATTTT	CASNPSKTGAYF
TRBD1	.	TRBV11-2	TRBJ2-7	TGTGCCAGCAGCCACGGTCCCGGGACAGGGGGTTACGAGCAGTACTTC	CASSHGPGTGGYEQYF
.	few	TRBV7-2	TRBJ2-5	TGTGCCAGCAGCTGGAGGGACCAGACCCAGTACTTC	CASSWRDQTQYF
.	few	TRBV19	TRBJ2-2	TGTGCCAGTAGTATAGAGGGAAAGGGCACCGGGGAGCTGTTTTTT	CASSIEGKGTGELFF
TRBD1	few	TRBV5-3	TRBJ1-2	TGTGCCAGAAGCCATTGGACAGGGGGATGCTATGGCTACACCTTC	CARSHWTGGCYGYTF
.	many	TRBV5-1	TRBJ1-2	TGCGCCAGCAGCCCGCGACCAGGTGGTGACTATGGCTACACCTTC	CASSPRPGGDYGYTF
.	.	TRBV11-2	TRBJ2-3	TGTGCCAGCAGCTTAGCCGTTAGCGGTAGCCGCACAGATACGCAGTATTTT	CASSLAVSGSRTDTQYF